The 15 T cell receptor beta chains below come from one sample, sequenced in a study of monozygotic twins with inflammatory bowel disease. With the 5' RACE reads reprocessed, TCRdb shows one record per CDR3 protein and no DNA. In all, the sample yields some 300,000 distinct CDR3 sequences. The sample consisted of blood. These receptors were obtained from a human donor with ulcerative colitis or Crohn's disease, or a healthy co-twin of an affected twin (not recorded which).

The chain recombines TRBV18 with TRBJ1-5; TCRdb's assignment of TRBD1 cannot be checked, as there is no DNA. This CDR3 is built from 16 residues. The germline V gene has CDR1 KGHSH and CDR2 LQKENI. The CDR3 loop is CASSLIGTGGNQPQHF.

The chain uses TRBV4-3 and TRBJ2-7. The CDR3 consists of 14 residues. Looked up from germline, CDR1 is LGHNA and CDR2 is YSLEER. The CDR3 region is CASSQDRGVYEQYF.

The chain carries TRBV6-5 and TRBJ2-1; lacking DNA, the TRBD2 call made by TCRdb goes unchecked. This CDR3 is built from 16 residues. CDR1 is MNHEY, CDR2 SVGAGI, per germline. The CDR3 is CASSYSVLSGHNEQFF.

This chain links TRBV18 with TRBJ2-7; the D call from TCRdb, TRBD1, cannot be confirmed without DNA. CDR3 size: 13 residues. Looked up from germline, CDR1 is KGHSH and CDR2 is LQKENI. CDR3 sequence reads: CASSTGQSYEQYF.

V and J are TRBV3-1 and TRBJ1-3. The CDR3 has 18 amino acids. From germline, CDR1 is LGHDT and CDR2 YNNKEL (reference sequence). This chain's CDR3 is CASSPNVLGTRNGDTIYF.

The rearrangement links TRBV12-3 or TRBV12-4 to TRBJ2-5; TCRdb selects TRBD1, and the lack of DNA leaves this call unchecked. The CDR3 consists of 17 residues. CDR3 region: CASSLGSNRVAKETQYF.

This chain connects TRBV4-2 to TRBJ2-7; there is no DNA to check the TCRdb D call of TRBD2. Per germline, CDR1 LGHNA and CDR2 YNFKEQ. The CDR3 is made up of 16 amino acids. The CDR3 sequence: CASSQVAGEATYEQYF.

V usage is TRBV7-9 and J usage is TRBJ2-1; as DNA is missing, the TRBD1 call by TCRdb cannot be tested. The CDR3 length is 15 residues. Germline CDR1 SEHNR, CDR2 FQNEAQ (reference sequence). The CDR3 region is CASSSRGRGYNEQFF.

The CDR3 sequence is CAIRDRNSRGLNTEAFF. The chain joins TRBV10-3 to TRBJ1-1; no DNA is available, so the TRBD1 call from TCRdb remains unchecked. The CDR3 spans 17 residues. Per germline, CDR1 ENHRY and CDR2 SYGVKD.

The V call is TRBV20-1, the J call TRBJ2-2; TCRdb outputs TRBD1, but without DNA this stays unchecked. Per the germline V gene, CDR1 is DFQATT and CDR2 is SNEGSKA (reference sequence). The CDR3 contains 16 residues. CDR3 loop: CSASPQGAPGTGELFF.

The V gene is TRBV28, the J gene TRBJ1-5; as DNA is missing, the TRBD1 call by TCRdb cannot be tested. The CDR3 is 12 residues long. The germline CDR1 and CDR2 sequences are MDHEN and SYDVKM. CDR3 amino acids: CASRSGVEPQHF.

The rearrangement uses TRBV28 and TRBJ2-2; lacking DNA, the TRBD2 call made by TCRdb goes unchecked. Germline assignment: CDR1 MDHEN and CDR2 SYDVKM. The CDR3 is made up of 16 amino acids. The CDR3 spells CASLASGGARTGELFF.

The chain is built from TRBV14 and TRBJ2-3; TCRdb picks TRBD2, but there is no DNA to check that call. CDR3 length: 17 amino acids. CDR1 is SGHDN and CDR2 is FVKESK in the germline V gene. The CDR3 here is CASSDFRTSAFTDTQYF.

The chain links TRBV7-9 to TRBJ1-1. CDR3 length: 12 residues. Looked up from germline, CDR1 is SEHNR and CDR2 is FQNEAQ (reference sequence). CDR3 in amino acids: CASSLAGAEAFF. The variable domain in full, completed from reference TRBV7-9 and TRBJ1-1, reads DTGVSQNPRHKITKRGQNVTFRCDPISEHNRLYWYRQTLGQGPEFLTYFQNEAQLEKSRLLSDRFSAERPKGSFSTLEIQRTEQGDSAMYLCASSLAGAEAFFGQGTRLTVV.

The CDR3: CASSSGTLLSGANVLTF. The V gene is TRBV5-1, the J gene TRBJ2-6; without DNA, the TCRdb call of TRBD2 cannot be checked. The CDR3 is 17 amino acids. CDR1 is SGHRS, CDR2 YFSETQ, per germline.